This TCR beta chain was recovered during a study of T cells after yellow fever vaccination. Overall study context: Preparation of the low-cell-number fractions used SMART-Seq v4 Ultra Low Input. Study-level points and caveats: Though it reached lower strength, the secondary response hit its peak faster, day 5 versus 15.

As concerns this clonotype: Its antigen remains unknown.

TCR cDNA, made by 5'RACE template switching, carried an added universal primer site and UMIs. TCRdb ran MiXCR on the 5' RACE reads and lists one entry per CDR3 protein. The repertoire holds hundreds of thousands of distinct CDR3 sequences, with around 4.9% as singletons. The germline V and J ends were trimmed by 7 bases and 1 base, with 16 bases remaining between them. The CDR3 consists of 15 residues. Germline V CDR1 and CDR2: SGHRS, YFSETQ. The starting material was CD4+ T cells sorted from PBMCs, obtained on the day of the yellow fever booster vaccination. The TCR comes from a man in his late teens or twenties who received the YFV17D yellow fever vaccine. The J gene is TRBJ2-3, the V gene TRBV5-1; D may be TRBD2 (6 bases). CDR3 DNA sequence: TGCGCCAGCTCCCTGACGGCTAGCGGCACAGATACGCAGTATTTT. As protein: CASSLTASGTDTQYF.